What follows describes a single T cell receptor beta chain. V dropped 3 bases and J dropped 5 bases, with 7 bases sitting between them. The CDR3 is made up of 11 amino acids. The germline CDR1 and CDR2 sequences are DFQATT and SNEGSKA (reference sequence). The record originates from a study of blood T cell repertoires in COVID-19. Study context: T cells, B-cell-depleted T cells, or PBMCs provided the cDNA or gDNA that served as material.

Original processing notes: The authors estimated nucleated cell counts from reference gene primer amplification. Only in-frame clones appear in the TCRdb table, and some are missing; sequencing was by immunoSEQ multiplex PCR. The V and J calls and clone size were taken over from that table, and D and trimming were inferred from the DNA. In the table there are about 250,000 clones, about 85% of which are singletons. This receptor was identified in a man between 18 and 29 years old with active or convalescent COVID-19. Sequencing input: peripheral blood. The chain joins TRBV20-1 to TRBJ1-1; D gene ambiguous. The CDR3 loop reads CSASAGTEAFF. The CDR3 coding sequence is TGCAGTGCTAGCGCGGGGACTGAAGCTTTCTTT.